Below, 26 T cell receptor beta chains from the same sample are listed, as sequenced in a study of T cell responses to AZD1222 COVID-19 vaccine. Measured with immunoSEQ multiplex PCR; TCRdb has only the in-frame clones, and not every one. The sample has around 120,000 clones; roughly nine tenths are singletons. The sequences come from peripheral blood, collected on day 0 of AZD1222 vaccination. These TCRs come from an adult in good health.

This clone was counted a single time. The chain combines TRBV5-1 with TRBJ2-5, with D perhaps TRBD2 (6 bases). V dropped 3 bases and J dropped 3 bases, with 9 bases sitting between them. CDR3 size: 13 residues. Germline V gives CDR1 SGHRS, CDR2 YFSETQ. CDR3 nucleotide sequence: TGCGCCAGCAGCTGGAAGCGGGAAGAGACCCAGTACTTC. Its translation: CASSWKREETQYF.

The chain joins TRBV6-5 to TRBJ2-7; 9 bases align to TRBD1. This CDR3 has 15 residues. J lost 6 bases, V lost 7 bases, and 13 bases had no gene match. Per germline, CDR1 MNHEY and CDR2 SVGAGI. The CDR3 is CASTKPGQGYFEQYF. The CDR3, as DNA: TGTGCCAGCACCAAACCGGGACAGGGATATTTCGAGCAGTACTTC.

The gene calls are TRBV2 and TRBJ1-5, with D possibly TRBD1 on 5 matching bases. This CDR3 spans 15 amino acids. Trimming stripped 6 bases from V and 2 bases from J, with 14 bases between. In germline, CDR1 is SNHLY, CDR2 FYNNEI. CDR3 nucleotides: TGTGCCAGCAGACCGGGGGGGGGTGGCAATCAGCCCCAGCATTTT. Its translation: CASRPGGGGNQPQHF.

The table lists this clone with a few counts. The chain recombines TRBV25-1 with TRBJ1-6; D gene uncertain. Trimming shortened V by 6 bases and J by 10 bases, and 16 bases separated the two germline ends. Germline lookup yields CDR1 MGHDK and CDR2 SYGVNS. The CDR3 is 14 residues long. The CDR3 DNA reads as TGTGCCAGCAGCGCAGCGGGTGTTGGGTCACCCCTCCACTTT. Translating gives CASSAAGVGSPLHF.

V and J are TRBV10-3 and TRBJ2-7; TRBD1 matches 8 bases. V was clipped by 5 bases and J by 5 bases; unmatched bases: 14. This CDR3 region has 16 residues. The V gene's germline CDR1 is ENHRY and CDR2 SYGVKD. CDR3 DNA: TGTGCCATCAGTTCCCGAGACGGACAGGGTGATCACGAGCAGTACTTC. It translates to CAISSRDGQGDHEQYF.

This sequence joins TRBV7-2 and TRBJ2-2; 11 bases are a match to TRBD2. CDR3 length equals 19 residues. V trimming: 1 base; J trimming: 2 bases; junction bases outside the gene matches: 9. The V gene's germline CDR1 is SGHTA and CDR2 FQGNSA. The CDR3 DNA follows: TGTGCCAGCAGCTTAGTTGTAGGACTAGCGGGTCTCAACACCGGGGAGCTGTTTTTT. Residues: CASSLVVGLAGLNTGELFF.

This clone was seen only once. This rearrangement joins TRBV12-3 or TRBV12-4 to TRBJ1-4; the D is unclear. V shed 2 bases and J shed 7 bases, with 8 bases lying between them. The CDR3 loop spans 13 amino acids. CDR3 sequence (DNA): TGTGCCAGCAGTTTATGGGAGGGTGAAAAACTGTTTTTT. Amino acid sequence: CASSLWEGEKLFF.

The J gene is TRBJ2-5, the V gene TRBV5-6; D is possibly TRBD2 (5 bases). Germline lookup yields CDR1 SGHDT and CDR2 YYEEEE. V dropped 4 bases and J dropped 6 bases, with 16 bases sitting between them. The CDR3 has 14 residues. This chain's CDR3 is CASSLEAVGKTQYF. CDR3 bases: TGTGCCAGCAGCCTGGAAGCGGTGGGGAAGACCCAGTACTTC.

The J gene is TRBJ1-4, the V gene TRBV30; 8 nucleotides align to TRBD1. CDR3 length: 13 amino acids. V dropped 4 bases and J dropped 14; count of bases not matched to a gene: 12. CDR1 is GTSNPN and CDR2 is SVGIG in the germline V gene (reference sequence). The CDR3 region is CAWNIRGHRLLFF. CDR3 coding DNA: TGTGCCTGGAACATCAGGGGGCACCGTCTTCTGTTTTTT.

The chain is built from TRBV2 and TRBJ2-7; D could derive from TRBD1 or TRBD2 (5 bases each). This CDR3 spans 14 amino acids. V gave up 7 bases and J gave up 0 bases, with 13 bases separating them. The V gene's germline CDR1 is SNHLY and CDR2 FYNNEI. CDR3 coding DNA: TGTGCCAGCATACGGGGCTACCCCTCCTACGAGCAGTACTTC. Its protein product is CASIRGYPSYEQYF.

The rearrangement links TRBV27 to TRBJ1-2, with 9 bases that match TRBD1. V shed 5 bases and J 3 bases; nucleotides not matched to a gene: 4. CDR3 size: 14 residues. CDR1 is MNHEY and CDR2 is SMNVEV in the germline V gene (reference sequence). CDR3 residues: CASSRDRDYYGYTF. CDR3 nucleotides: TGTGCCAGCAGTCGGGACAGGGACTACTATGGCTACACCTTC.

This clone was observed once. The V call is TRBV9, the J call TRBJ2-6; possible D gene TRBD1, 5 bases. CDR1 and CDR2 (germline): SGDLS, YYNGEE. V lost 3 bases to trimming and J lost 7 bases, with 17 bases between them. This CDR3 contains 16 residues. In nucleotides, the CDR3 is TGTGCCAGCAGCGCATTACAGGCCCGCGGAGCCAACGTCCTGACTTTC. Protein sequence: CASSALQARGANVLTF.

The chain couples TRBV6-2 or TRBV6-3 to TRBJ2-7, with 7 bases that match TRBD1. V lost 0 bases and J lost 12; bases outside the gene matches: 5. In germline, CDR1 is MNHEY, CDR2 SVGEGT. This CDR3 is 12 amino acids long. The chain's CDR3 is CASSYSTGLRYF. The CDR3 DNA sequence: TGTGCCAGCAGTTACTCGACAGGGCTTAGGTACTTC.

The chain uses TRBV5-4 and TRBJ1-1; D gene ambiguous. This CDR3 is built from 15 residues. Between the trimmed V and J ends, which lost 0 bases and 4 bases, there was a span of 13 bases. Germline V gives CDR1 SGHNT, CDR2 YYREEE (reference sequence). In DNA form, the CDR3 reads TGTGCCAGCAGCTTGGAGGGAGTATTGGGCACTGAAGCTTTCTTT. Its translation is CASSLEGVLGTEAFF.

The V and J genes are TRBV18 and TRBJ2-1, with D maybe TRBD2 (7 bases). Germline V gene sequence: CDR1 KGHSH, CDR2 LQKENI. The CDR3 loop spans 16 amino acids. Trimming removed 3 bases at V and 5 bases at J, with 17 bases between. CDR3 bases: TGTGCCAGCTCACCGGGAGTTGGGGGGGCCAACAATGAGCAGTTCTTC. It encodes CASSPGVGGANNEQFF.

The chain combines TRBV30 with TRBJ1-2; D remains ambiguous. The V gene's germline CDR1 is GTSNPN and CDR2 SVGIG (reference sequence). V dropped 3 bases and J dropped 11 bases, with 19 bases sitting between them. There are 13 residues in the CDR3. The CDR3 sequence is CAWRAEGVAGYTF. The CDR3 DNA is TGTGCCTGGAGAGCCGAGGGAGTCGCGGGATACACCTTC.

V and J are TRBV5-1 and TRBJ1-1; a weak D match, TRBD1 (6 bases). Trimming pared 4 bases from V and 5 bases from J, leaving 15 bases between. This CDR3 contains 14 residues. Germline V gene data show CDR1 as SGHRS and CDR2 as YFSETQ. The CDR3, as DNA: TGCGCCAGCAGCGCGGACAGTTTATGGACTGAAGCTTTCTTT. It codes for CASSADSLWTEAFF.

This chain links TRBV3-1 (or the pseudogene TRBV3-2) with TRBJ1-2, with D uncertain. This CDR3 spans 12 amino acids. Trimming removed 5 bases from V and 8 bases from J, with 12 bases in between. In germline, CDR1 is LGHDT, CDR2 YNNKEL (reference sequence). CDR3 bases: TGTGCCAGCAGCTGGAATTTAGCCGGCTACACCTTC. This sequence encodes CASSWNLAGYTF.

The chain is built from TRBV7-9 and TRBJ2-3, with TRBD1 as a possible D gene (5 bases). The CDR3 totals 14 residues. Germline V lookup: CDR1 SEHNR, CDR2 FQNEAQ (reference sequence). The germline V and J ends were trimmed by 2 bases and 6 bases, with 12 bases remaining between them. The CDR3 here is CASSLPGNRDTQYF. Written as DNA, the CDR3 is TGTGCCAGCAGCTTACCAGGGAATAGGGATACGCAGTATTTT.

This clone was seen just once. V and J are TRBV4-2 and TRBJ1-4, with D hard to call. V shed 0 bases and J shed 8 bases, with 16 bases lying between them. CDR1 LGHNA and CDR2 YNFKEQ come from the germline V gene. This CDR3 contains 16 residues. The CDR3 protein is CASSQDPPPRWEKLFF. The DNA of the CDR3 is TGTGCCAGCAGCCAAGATCCCCCTCCAAGGTGGGAAAAACTGTTTTTT.

This chain connects TRBV15 to TRBJ1-6; 9 bases are a match to TRBD1. The trim removed 1 base at V and 7 bases at J, leaving 2 bases unmatched. Germline CDR1 reads LNHNV; CDR2 reads YYDKDF (reference sequence). The CDR3 loop spans 15 amino acids. The CDR3 is CATSRGTGGNSPLHF. CDR3 sequence (DNA): TGTGCCACCAGCAGAGGAACAGGGGGCAATTCACCCCTCCACTTT.

This rearrangement joins TRBV5-6 to TRBJ1-5, with D possibly TRBD1 on 5 matching bases. CDR3 length: 13 amino acids. Trimming stripped 4 bases from V and 5 bases from J, with 10 bases between. The germline CDR1 and CDR2 sequences are SGHDT and YYEEEE. The CDR3 region is CASSLVGDQPQHF. The DNA for the CDR3 is TGTGCCAGCAGCCTGGTAGGGGATCAGCCCCAGCATTTT.

V usage is TRBV9 and J usage is TRBJ2-2, with 13 bases that match TRBD2. CDR1 and CDR2 (germline): SGDLS, YYNGEE. The CDR3 is 19 amino acids. The trim removed 3 bases at V and 1 base at J, leaving 9 bases unmatched. This CDR3 reads CASSAHGTSGNQNTGELFF. CDR3 DNA sequence: TGTGCCAGCAGCGCCCACGGGACTAGCGGGAATCAGAACACCGGGGAGCTGTTTTTT.

The chain links TRBV2 to TRBJ1-4; TRBD1 aligns across 7 bases. The CDR3 totals 15 residues. V dropped 7 bases and J dropped 0; count of bases not matched to a gene: 5. Looked up from germline, CDR1 is SNHLY and CDR2 is FYNNEI. CDR3 amino acids: CASMTGFATNEKLFF. In nucleotides, the CDR3 is TGTGCCAGCATGACAGGGTTTGCAACTAATGAAAAACTGTTTTTT.

This clone was counted a few times. This chain joins TRBV30 and TRBJ2-2; 7 nucleotides align to TRBD2. Germline V CDR1 and CDR2: GTSNPN, SVGIG (reference sequence). This CDR3 is 16 amino acids long. V was clipped by 2 bases and J by 0 bases; unmatched bases: 6. The CDR3: CAWSWPSGSNTGELFF. The CDR3 bases are TGTGCCTGGAGTTGGCCTAGCGGATCGAACACCGGGGAGCTGTTTTTT.

In its sample, this clone was seen once. The chain combines TRBV27 with TRBJ1-6; D uncertain. Germline assignment: CDR1 MNHEY and CDR2 SMNVEV (reference sequence). This CDR3 is 14 amino acids long. Deletions cut 8 bases from V and 6 bases from J, with 14 bases between. CDR3 protein: CASGSRASNSPLHF. CDR3 nucleotide sequence: TGTGCCAGCGGGTCTAGGGCGAGTAATTCACCCCTCCACTTT.